The table lists the clone carrying this TCR beta chain with many counts. The data derive from a study of T cells in Graves' hyperthyroidism and ophthalmopathy. Amplification yielded TCR beta CDR3 regions, with RNA transcripts as the source. First-round RT-PCR of the TCR CDR3 relied on the HTBI primer set. TCRdb ran MiXCR on the multiplex PCR reads and lists one entry per CDR3 protein. The sample holds hundreds of thousands of distinct CDR3 sequences; roughly 17% are singletons and the top ten take around 30%. V was clipped by 3 bases and J by 4 bases, with 22 bases between them. The CDR3 is 18 residues long. Germline V gives CDR1 MNHEY, CDR2 SMNVEV (reference sequence).

This receptor was taken from a woman aged 18-29 years with Graves' ophthalmopathy. Source material: blood. The genes are TRBV27 and TRBJ1-5; D is unresolved. For the CDR3, the DNA is TGTGCCAGCAGTTTCCACGGACCTCGGAAGGGAGGAAATCAGCCCCAGCATTTT. This sequence encodes CASSFHGPRKGGNQPQHF.